The sample holds many counts of the clone carrying this T cell receptor (beta chain). Antigen unknown. This CDR3 contains 14 residues. Germline loops: CDR1 SQVTM, CDR2 ANQGSEA. Germline trimming cut 6 bases from V and 4 bases from J; bases unmatched to any gene: 7. During its preparation, the TCRbeta library received unique molecular identifiers. TCRdb fed the PCR reads into MiXCR, producing one record per CDR3 protein. Of over 100,000 distinct CDR3 sequences in the sample, roughly 6% were seen once. These data come from a study of T-cell reconstitution after alpha-beta-depleted transplantation in children. Findings and limits, study-wide: Several hundred graft clones that had expanded were reportedly the source of alpha-beta T cells about two months after transplant.

This rearrangement joins TRBV29-1 to TRBJ2-3; 10 nucleotides line up with TRBD1. Source: PBMCs, mostly from graft donor cells, taken 60 days after TCRalphabeta/CD19-depleted stem cell transplant. The TCR sequence derives from a female patient under 10 years old who had a stem cell transplant for Fanconi anemia, so the T cells may come from the graft donor. The CDR3 DNA follows: TGCAGCGTGGAGGACAGGGGGTTCCCAGATACGCAGTATTTT. Amino acids: CSVEDRGFPDTQYF.